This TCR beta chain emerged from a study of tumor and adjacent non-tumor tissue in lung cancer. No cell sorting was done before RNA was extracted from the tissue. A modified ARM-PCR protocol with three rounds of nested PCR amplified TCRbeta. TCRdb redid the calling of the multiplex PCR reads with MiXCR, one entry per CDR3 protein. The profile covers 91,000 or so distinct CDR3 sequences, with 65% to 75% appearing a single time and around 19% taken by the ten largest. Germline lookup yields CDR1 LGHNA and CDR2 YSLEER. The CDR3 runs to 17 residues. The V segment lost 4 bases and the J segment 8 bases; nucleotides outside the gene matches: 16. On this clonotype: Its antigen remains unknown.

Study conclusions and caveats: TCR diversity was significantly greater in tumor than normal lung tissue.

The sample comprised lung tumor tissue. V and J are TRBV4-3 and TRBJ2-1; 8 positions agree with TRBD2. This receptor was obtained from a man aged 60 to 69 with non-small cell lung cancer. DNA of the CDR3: TGCGCCAGCAGCCGAGATCCAGCGGGAGACGCCATTGATGAGCAGTTCTTC. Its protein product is CASSRDPAGDAIDEQFF.